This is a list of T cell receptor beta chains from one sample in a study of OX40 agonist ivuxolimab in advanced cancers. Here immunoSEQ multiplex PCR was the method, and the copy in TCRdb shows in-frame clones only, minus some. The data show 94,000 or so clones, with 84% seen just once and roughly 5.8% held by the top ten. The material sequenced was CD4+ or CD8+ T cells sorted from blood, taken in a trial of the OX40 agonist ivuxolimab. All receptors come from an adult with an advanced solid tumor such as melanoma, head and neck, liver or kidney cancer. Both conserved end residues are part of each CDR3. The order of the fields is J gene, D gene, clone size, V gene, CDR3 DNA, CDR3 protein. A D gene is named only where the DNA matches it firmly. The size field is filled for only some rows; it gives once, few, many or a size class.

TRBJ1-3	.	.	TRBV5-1	TGCGCCAGCAGCTTGACAGGTCCCACTTCTGGAAACACCATATATTTT	CASSLTGPTSGNTIYF
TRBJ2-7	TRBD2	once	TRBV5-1	TGCGCCAGCAGCTCTGAAGGGACTAGCGGTTTCGAGCAGTACTTC	CASSSEGTSGFEQYF
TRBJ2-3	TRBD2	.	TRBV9	TGTGCCAGCAGCGTAGGCGGGAGGGCCCAAGATACGCAGTATTTT	CASSVGGRAQDTQYF
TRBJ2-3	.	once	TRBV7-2	TGTGCCAGCAGCTTAGGGAACGGGATAGATACGCAGTATTTT	CASSLGNGIDTQYF
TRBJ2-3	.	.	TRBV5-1	TGCGCCAGCAGCCTCCTTTCACAGGGCCCCACAGATACGCAGTATTTT	CASSLLSQGPTDTQYF
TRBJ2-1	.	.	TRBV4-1	TGCGCCAGCAGCCAGAATCGGGGCGGGCTTGGATCTCAGGGCAATGAGCAGTTCTTC	CASSQNRGGLGSQGNEQFF
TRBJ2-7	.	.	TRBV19	TGTGCCAGTAGTACCGAAACACAATCCTACGAGCAGTACTTC	CASSTETQSYEQYF
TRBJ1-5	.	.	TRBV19	TGTGCCAGTAGTATAGTCGCGGGGGCAGGAGGACAGCCCCAGCATTTT	CASSIVAGAGGQPQHF
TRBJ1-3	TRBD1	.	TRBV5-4	TGTGCCAGCAGCAGAAAGGACAGGGCCTCTGGAAACACCATATATTTT	CASSRKDRASGNTIYF
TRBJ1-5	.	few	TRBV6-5	TGTGCCAGCAGCCTCAGGGACGGTCAGCCCCAGCATTTT	CASSLRDGQPQHF
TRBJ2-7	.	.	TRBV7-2	TGTGCCAGCAGCTTAACCGCCTCCTACGAGCAGTACTTC	CASSLTASYEQYF
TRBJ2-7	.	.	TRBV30	TGTGCCTGGAGTGAGGGACGGGGATATGACGAGCAGTACTTC	CAWSEGRGYDEQYF
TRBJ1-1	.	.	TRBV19	TGTGCCACCTCGACAGTTACGAACACTGAAGCTTTCTTT	CATSTVTNTEAFF
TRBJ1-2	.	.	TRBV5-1	TGCGCCAGCAGCCTGACTGCTAACTATGGCTACACCTTC	CASSLTANYGYTF
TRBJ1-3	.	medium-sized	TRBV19	TGTGCCAGTACCGCCCGAGGGGGAAACACCATATATTTT	CASTARGGNTIYF
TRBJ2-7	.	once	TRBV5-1	TGCGCCAGCAGCTGGGACAAAGGGAAATACGAGCAGTACTTC	CASSWDKGKYEQYF
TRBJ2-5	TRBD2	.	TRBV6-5	TGTGCCAGCAGTTACGACGGGACTAGCGCTGAGACCCAGTACTTC	CASSYDGTSAETQYF
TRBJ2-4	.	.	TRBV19	TGTGCCAGTAGTTCACAGGGTACCAAAAACATTCAGTACTTC	CASSSQGTKNIQYF
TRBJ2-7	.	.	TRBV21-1	TGTGCCAGCAGCTCAAAGGGGCTCTTAGGGACTAGGTACCACGAGCAGTACTTC	CASSSKGLLGTRYHEQYF
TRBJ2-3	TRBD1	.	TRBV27	TGTGCCAGCAGTACCGACAGGGGGGTCATCACAGATACGCAGTATTTT	CASSTDRGVITDTQYF
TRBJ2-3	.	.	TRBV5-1	TGCGCCAGCAGCCCAACCCACAGGGTCAATACGCAGTATTTT	CASSPTHRVNTQYF
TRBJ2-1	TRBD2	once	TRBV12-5	TGTGTTACCGAACGGGGACTAGCATACAATGAGCAGTTCTTC	CVTERGLAYNEQFF
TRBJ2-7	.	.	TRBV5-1	TGCGCCAGCAGCAGAACCGGGACGCTCTACGAGCAGTACTTC	CASSRTGTLYEQYF
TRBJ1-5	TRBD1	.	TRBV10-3	TGTGCCATCAGTGCCTCGGGACAGGGGGCCTATCAGCCCCAGCATTTT	CAISASGQGAYQPQHF
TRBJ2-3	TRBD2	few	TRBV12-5	TGTGCTAGTGGTTTGCAAGCGGGAGGCACAGATACGCAGTATTTT	CASGLQAGGTDTQYF
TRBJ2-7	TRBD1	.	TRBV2	TGTGCCAGCAGAACAGGGGGTGGCTACGAGCAGTACTTC	CASRTGGGYEQYF
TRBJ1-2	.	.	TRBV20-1	TGCAGTGCTCGGCGGGGTTCGGGCTACACCTTC	CSARRGSGYTF
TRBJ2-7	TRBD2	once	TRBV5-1	TGCGCCAGCAGTACGAGCGGGAAGTCCTACGAGCAGTACTTC	CASSTSGKSYEQYF
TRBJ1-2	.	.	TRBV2	TGTGCCAGCAGACCAGACATAGCTAACTATGGCTACACCTTC	CASRPDIANYGYTF
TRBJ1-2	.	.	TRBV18	TGTGCCAGCTCACCCCCGGGGGTCCTCTATGGCTACACCTTC	CASSPPGVLYGYTF
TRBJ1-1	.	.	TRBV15	TGTGCCACCAGCGAGTGGGAGGTGGGCAGGACTGAAGCTTTCTTT	CATSEWEVGRTEAFF
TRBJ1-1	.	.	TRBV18	TGTGCCAGCTCACCCCAGAACGCAGGGAGAGGGGACACTGAAGCTTTCTTT	CASSPQNAGRGDTEAFF
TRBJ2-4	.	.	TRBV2	TGTGCCAGCACTGTGGAAGCAGCCAAAAACATTCAGTACTTC	CASTVEAAKNIQYF
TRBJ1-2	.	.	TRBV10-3	TGTGCCATCAGTGAGCTACAGCAACAGGGAGGTTCAGTTAACTATGGCTACACCTTC	CAISELQQQGGSVNYGYTF
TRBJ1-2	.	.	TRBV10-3	TGTGCCATCAGTGGAGCCCCCGGGACACAGAACTATGGCTACACCTTC	CAISGAPGTQNYGYTF
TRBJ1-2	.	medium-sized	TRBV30	TGTGCCTCCCGGGACGCCTATGGCTACACCTTC	CASRDAYGYTF
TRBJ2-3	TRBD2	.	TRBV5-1	TGCGCCAGCAGCGTGAGCGGGGGGGCGAGGACAGATACGCAGTATTTT	CASSVSGGARTDTQYF
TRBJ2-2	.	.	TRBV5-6	TGTGCCAGCAGCCTAGCGAACACCGGGGAGCTGTTTTTT	CASSLANTGELFF
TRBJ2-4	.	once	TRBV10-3	TGTGCCATCAGTGGGGCTGGGGGGAACATTCAGTACTTC	CAISGAGGNIQYF
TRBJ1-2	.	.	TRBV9	TGTGCCAGCAGCGCCACTAGTCTGTGGCAGAACTATGGCTACACCTTC	CASSATSLWQNYGYTF
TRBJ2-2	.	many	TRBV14	TGTGCCAGCAGGTCGATGAGGAACACCGGGGAGCTGTTTTTT	CASRSMRNTGELFF